One and the same sample provided the 25 T cell receptor beta chains below, sequenced in a study of blood T cell repertoires in COVID-19. TCRdb's copy holds only in-frame clones and misses some; the assay was immunoSEQ multiplex PCR. The table includes approximately 250,000 clones, 80% to 90% detected once. The sample taken for sequencing was PBMCs or T cells enriched from blood (not recorded which). The receptors were gathered from a woman aged 25 to 39 who had recovered from COVID-19.

The chain employs TRBV7-2 and TRBJ1-2; D is possibly TRBD1 (5 bases). Germline values: CDR1 SGHTA, CDR2 FQGNSA. V dropped 1 base and J dropped 8 bases, with 14 bases sitting between them. This CDR3 contains 14 residues. The CDR3 spells CASSLEPGPAGYTF. CDR3 bases: TGTGCCAGCAGCTTAGAACCAGGGCCCGCGGGCTACACCTTC.

The rearrangement joins TRBV19 to TRBJ2-6, with a possible D match to TRBD1 (5 bases). The length of the CDR3 is 14 residues. Trimming took 5 bases from V and 1 from J, leaving 6 bases between them. Germline V lookup: CDR1 LNHDA, CDR2 SQIVND (reference sequence). CDR3 sequence (DNA): TGTGCCAGTAGTTCAGGGTCTGGGGCCAACGTCCTGACTTTC. Protein sequence: CASSSGSGANVLTF.

The rearrangement links TRBV4-3 to TRBJ2-1; the D is unclear. V lost 4 bases and J 7 bases, leaving 14 bases between the germline ends. Germline loops: CDR1 LGHNA, CDR2 YSLEER. The CDR3 has 14 residues. As DNA, the CDR3 is TGCGCCAGCAGCCTAATTTTCTCCCAGAATGAGCAGTTCTTC. Its protein product is CASSLIFSQNEQFF.

The chain carries TRBV19 and TRBJ2-2; TRBD2 might be the D (7 bases). Germline V lookup: CDR1 LNHDA, CDR2 SQIVND (reference sequence). The V end was cut by 2 bases, the J end by 6 bases, with 13 bases between. The CDR3 sequence is 15 residues long. CDR3 nucleotides: TGTGCCAGTAGTATAATGGGGGCGGGGGCCGGGGAGCTGTTTTTT. It translates to CASSIMGAGAGELFF.

The genes are TRBV7-3 and TRBJ2-2, with D maybe TRBD1 (5 bases). Germline CDR1 is SGHTA and CDR2 is FQGTGA. Trimming pared 3 bases from V and 5 bases from J, leaving 7 bases between. The CDR3 runs 13 residues. The CDR3: CASSFSGTGELFF. CDR3 coding DNA: TGTGCCAGCAGCTTTTCAGGGACCGGGGAGCTGTTTTTT. The whole variable domain, remainder taken from reference TRBV7-3 and TRBJ2-2, is GAGVSQTPSNKVTEKGKYVELRCDPISGHTALYWYRQSLGQGPEFLIYFQGTGAADDSGLPNDRFFAVRPEGSVSTLKIQRTERGDSAVYLCASSFSGTGELFFGEGSRLTVL.

This chain connects TRBV30 to TRBJ1-6, with D hard to call. The CDR3 consists of 13 residues. Germline values: CDR1 GTSNPN, CDR2 SVGIG (reference sequence). The V and J ends lost 0 bases and 10 bases respectively, with 10 bases between them. The CDR3 DNA reads as TGTGCCTGGAGTGTATCCCTGGGCTCACCCCTCCACTTT. This codes for CAWSVSLGSPLHF.

V and J are TRBV4-3 and TRBJ1-1; D is unclear. Germline V gene lookup returns CDR1 LGHNA and CDR2 YSLEER. CDR3 length: 14 residues. Deletions cut 5 bases from V and 2 bases from J, with 12 bases between. As DNA, the CDR3 is TGCGCCAGCAGCTCAGCGAGGGTTAACACTGAAGCTTTCTTT. It yields the protein CASSSARVNTEAFF.

The V and J genes are TRBV6-5 and TRBJ2-5; tentatively, D is TRBD2 (6 bases). The CDR3 spans 15 residues. V was clipped by 6 bases and J by 5 bases, with 19 bases between them. The V gene's germline CDR1 is MNHEY and CDR2 SVGAGI. CDR3 sequence: CASSSSGRPRETQYF. The CDR3 bases are TGTGCCAGCAGCTCCAGTGGGAGGCCCCGGGAGACCCAGTACTTC.

The chain employs TRBV9 and TRBJ1-4; the match to TRBD1 covers 10 bases. The CDR3 contains 15 residues. The junction had 5 bases not matched to a gene; V was cut back by 4 bases and J by 5 bases. The germline V gene encodes CDR1 SGDLS and CDR2 YYNGEE. The CDR3 sequence is CASSRGGQGNEKLFF. The CDR3 DNA sequence: TGTGCCAGCAGCCGAGGGGGACAGGGGAATGAAAAACTGTTTTTT.

This clone was recorded many times. The chain combines TRBV28 with TRBJ1-1, with D possibly matching TRBD1 (5 bases). Trimming cost V 1 base and J 7 bases, with 22 bases left between them. Germline loops: CDR1 MDHEN, CDR2 SYDVKM. This CDR3 is built from 17 residues. CDR3 sequence: CASSLSRAQDIHVEAFF. The DNA for the CDR3 is TGTGCCAGCAGTTTATCCCGAGCCCAGGACATCCATGTTGAAGCTTTCTTT.

The gene calls are TRBV29-1 and TRBJ1-5, with a weak D call TRBD1 (5 bases). Germline-derived CDR1 and CDR2 are SQVTM and ANQGSEA. This CDR3 spans 13 amino acids. Trimming cost V 4 bases and J 1 base, with 8 bases left between them. CDR3 region: CSVGRGSNQPQHF. The CDR3 DNA reads as TGCAGCGTTGGGAGGGGCAGCAATCAGCCCCAGCATTTT.

The rearrangement uses TRBV11-3 and TRBJ2-1; 12 nucleotides agree with TRBD2. Germline CDR1 reads SGHNT; CDR2 reads YENEEA. V was clipped by 7 bases and J by 8 bases; unmatched bases: 3. The CDR3 is made up of 13 amino acids. CDR3 DNA sequence: TGTGCCAGCAAACTAGCGGGAGGCGATGAGCAGTTCTTC. Translating gives CASKLAGGDEQFF.

The table lists this clone with a few counts. The chain couples TRBV5-1 to TRBJ1-4; 8 nucleotides align to TRBD1. V dropped 3 bases and J dropped 11; count of bases not matched to a gene: 9. Germline CDR1 reads SGHRS; CDR2 reads YFSETQ. The CDR3 is made up of 14 amino acids. In nucleotides, the CDR3 is TGCGCCAGCAGCTCTCAGGGGGCGATGGGCAAACTGTTTTTT. This gives the protein CASSSQGAMGKLFF.

This rearrangement joins TRBV29-1 to TRBJ1-1; D is undetermined. The germline V gene has CDR1 SQVTM and CDR2 ANQGSEA. The V gene lost 7 bases and the J gene lost 1 base, with 16 bases spanning the gap. The CDR3 contains 14 residues. The CDR3 reads CSGRVSSGNTEAFF. The DNA for the CDR3 is TGCAGCGGTAGAGTTTCGAGTGGGAACACTGAAGCTTTCTTT.

J is TRBJ1-1 and V is TRBV10-3; the D gene is possibly TRBD1 (6 bases). In germline, CDR1 is ENHRY, CDR2 SYGVKD. This CDR3 spans 13 amino acids. V was pared by 3 bases and J by 3 bases, with 8 bases between. The CDR3 bases are TGTGCCATCAGTGATTACAGGGACACTGAAGCTTTCTTT. The encoded protein is CAISDYRDTEAFF.

The chain recombines TRBV5-1 with TRBJ1-1; D remains ambiguous. The ends were cut back, 0 bases at V and 1 base at J, with 10 bases in the middle. Germline CDR1 and CDR2: SGHRS and YFSETQ. This CDR3 comprises 15 residues. CDR3 protein: CASSLGENWNTEAFF. The CDR3 DNA reads as TGCGCCAGCAGCTTGGGAGAGAATTGGAACACTGAAGCTTTCTTT.

The V call is TRBV5-1, the J call TRBJ2-7, with 8 bases aligning to TRBD1. The CDR3 consists of 14 residues. V shed 4 bases, J shed 3 bases, and the junction held 6 bases outside the gene matches. The V gene's germline CDR1 is SGHRS and CDR2 YFSETQ. CDR3 protein: CASSPGQGNYEQYF. DNA for the CDR3: TGCGCCAGCAGCCCAGGACAGGGAAACTACGAGCAGTACTTC.

This clone was seen a single time. This chain uses TRBV20-1 with TRBJ2-5; D is perhaps TRBD2 (6 bases). Trimming pared 3 bases from V and 1 base from J, leaving 12 bases between. The germline gives CDR1 DFQATT, CDR2 SNEGSKA (reference sequence). The CDR3 runs 14 residues. The CDR3, as DNA: TGCAGTGCTAGTAAAGCGGGCACCCAAGAGACCCAGTACTTC. This codes for CSASKAGTQETQYF.

This chain links TRBV2 with TRBJ1-4, with TRBD1 as a possible D gene (5 bases). The CDR3 has 15 residues. V was cut by 4 bases and J by 2 bases, with 11 bases left in between. Per germline, CDR1 SNHLY and CDR2 FYNNEI. CDR3 DNA sequence: TGTGCCAGCAGTGTTGAAGGGGCCACTAATGAAAAACTGTTTTTT. It encodes CASSVEGATNEKLFF.

This clone showed up just once. The CDR3 is CASSYDRRTEAFF. CDR3 DNA sequence: TGTGCCAGCAGCTACGACAGGAGGACTGAAGCTTTCTTT. The chain is built from TRBV27 and TRBJ1-1; possibly TRBD1 for D (6 bases). The V gene's germline CDR1 is MNHEY and CDR2 SMNVEV (reference sequence). V lost 6 bases and J 5 bases, leaving 13 bases between the germline ends. The CDR3 is 13 amino acids.

The chain has TRBV6-5 and TRBJ2-7, with 9 bases lining up with TRBD2. The CDR3 runs to 13 residues. Trimming removed 10 bases from V and 7 bases from J; junction bases left unmatched: 11. The germline CDR1 and CDR2 sequences are MNHEY and SVGAGI. The CDR3 nucleotides read TGTGCCATTACGACTAGCGGTTCTGGGGAGCAGTACTTC. Its translation: CAITTSGSGEQYF.

The rearrangement uses TRBV24-1 and TRBJ1-2, with 7 nucleotides matching TRBD1. The J segment lost 6 bases and the V segment lost 3 bases, leaving 3 bases of the junction unmatched. Germline V gives CDR1 KGHDR, CDR2 SFDVKD. The CDR3 runs to 13 residues. The CDR3 DNA reads TGTGCCACCAGTGATGCAGGGGGTCATGGCTACACCTTC. This codes for CATSDAGGHGYTF.

This clone is a singleton in its sample. Here the CDR3 DNA reads TGTGCCAGCAGCTTAGGGACGGGAGGCAACACCGGGGAGCTGTTTTTT. Its translation: CASSLGTGGNTGELFF. The chain uses TRBV7-6 and TRBJ2-2, with TRBD2 matching 7 bases. Trimming at V came to 1 base and at J to 2 bases, leaving 4 bases not matched to a gene. Germline V gene lookup returns CDR1 SGHVS and CDR2 FNYEAQ. The length of the CDR3 is 16 residues.

V usage is TRBV25-1 and J usage is TRBJ1-2, with D unresolved. V lost 2 bases to trimming and J lost 4 bases, with 8 bases between them. CDR3 length: 13 amino acids. Germline lookup yields CDR1 MGHDK and CDR2 SYGVNS. The CDR3 bases are TGTGCCAGCAGTGAAACAGAGTCCTATGGCTACACCTTC. Amino acid sequence: CASSETESYGYTF.

The chain uses TRBV3-1 (or the pseudogene TRBV3-2) and TRBJ1-1; 8 bases line up with TRBD1. Germline V lookup: CDR1 LGHDT, CDR2 YNNKEL (reference sequence). V lost 2 bases to trimming and J lost 7 bases; unmatched junction nucleotides: 9. The CDR3 length is 15 residues. In nucleotides, the CDR3 is TGTGCCAGCAGCCAATTGGACAGGGTGACTTGTGAAGCTTTCTTT. This gives the protein CASSQLDRVTCEAFF.